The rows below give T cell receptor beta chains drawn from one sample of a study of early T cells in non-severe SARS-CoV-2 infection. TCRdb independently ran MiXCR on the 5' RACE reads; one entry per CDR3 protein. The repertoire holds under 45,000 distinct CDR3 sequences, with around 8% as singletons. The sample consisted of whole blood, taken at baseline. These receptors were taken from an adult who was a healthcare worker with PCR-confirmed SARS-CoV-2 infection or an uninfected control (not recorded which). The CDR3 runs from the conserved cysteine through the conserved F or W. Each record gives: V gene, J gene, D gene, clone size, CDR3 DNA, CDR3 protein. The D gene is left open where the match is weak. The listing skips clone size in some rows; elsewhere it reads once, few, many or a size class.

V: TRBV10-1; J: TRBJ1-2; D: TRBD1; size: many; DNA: TGCGCCAGCAGTGATTCCCGACAGGGCATCTATGGCTACACCTTC; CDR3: CASSDSRQGIYGYTF
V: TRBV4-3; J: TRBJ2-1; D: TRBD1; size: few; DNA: TGCGCCAGCAGCCAAGATACAGGGGACCGGGAGCAGTTCTTC; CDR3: CASSQDTGDREQFF
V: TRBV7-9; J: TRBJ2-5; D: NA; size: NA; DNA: TGTGCCAGCAGCTTAGCTTCAGCACAAGAGACCCAGTACTTC; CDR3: CASSLASAQETQYF
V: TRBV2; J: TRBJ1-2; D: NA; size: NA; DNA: TGTGCCAGTAGGGGACGGCCTAACTATGGCTACACCTTC; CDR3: CASRGRPNYGYTF
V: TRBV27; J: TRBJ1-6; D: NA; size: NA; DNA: TGTGCCAGCAGTTTCGACAGTTATAATTCACCCCTCCACTTT; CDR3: CASSFDSYNSPLHF
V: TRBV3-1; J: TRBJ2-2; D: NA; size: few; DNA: TGTGCCAGCAGCCAGACTAGACAGGCGGGTACCGGGGAGCTGTTTTTT; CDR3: CASSQTRQAGTGELFF
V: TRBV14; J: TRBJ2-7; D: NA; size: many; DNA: TGTGCCAGCAGCCTAGGCGCAGGGCCGAAGGGCTACGAGCAGTACTTC; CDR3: CASSLGAGPKGYEQYF
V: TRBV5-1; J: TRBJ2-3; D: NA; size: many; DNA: TGCGCCAGCAGCTTATTTGGGGAAGATACGCAGTATTTT; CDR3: CASSLFGEDTQYF
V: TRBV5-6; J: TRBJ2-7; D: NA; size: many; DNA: TGTGCCAGCAGCTTCGGGAAGGGGAAGGGGTACGAGCAGTACTTC; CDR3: CASSFGKGKGYEQYF
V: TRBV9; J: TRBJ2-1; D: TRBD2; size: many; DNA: TGTGCCAGCAGCGACCAAGATAGCGGGGGCTGGAATGAGCAGTTCTTC; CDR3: CASSDQDSGGWNEQFF
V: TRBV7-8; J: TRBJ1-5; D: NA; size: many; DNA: TGTGCCAGCAGCCGGGAGTGGGGGGAAGGCCAGCCCCAGCATTTT; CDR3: CASSREWGEGQPQHF
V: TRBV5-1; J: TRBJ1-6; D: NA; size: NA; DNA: TGCGCCAGCAGCTTGGTGGGGGATTCACCCCTCCACTTT; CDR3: CASSLVGDSPLHF
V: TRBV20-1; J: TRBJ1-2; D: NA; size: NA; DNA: TGCAGTACACCCGGAGTCCGGATAAACTATGGCTACACCTTC; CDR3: CSTPGVRINYGYTF
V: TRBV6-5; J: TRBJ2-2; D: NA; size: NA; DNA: TGTGCCAGCAGCCCGACCGGGGGCCCCGGGGAGCTGTTTTTT; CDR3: CASSPTGGPGELFF
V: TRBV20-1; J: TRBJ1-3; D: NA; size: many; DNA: TGCAGTATAGGAGGTCACTCTGGAAACACCATATATTTT; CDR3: CSIGGHSGNTIYF
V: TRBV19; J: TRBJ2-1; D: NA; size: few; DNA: TGTGCCAGTACCTTCGGTTCCGGGTATCGGGTCGGCTCCTACAATGAGCAGTTCTTC; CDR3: CASTFGSGYRVGSYNEQFF
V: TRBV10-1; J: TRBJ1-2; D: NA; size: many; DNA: TGCGCCAGCAGTGAGGGAGGAGGAGACTATGGCTACACCTTC; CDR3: CASSEGGGDYGYTF
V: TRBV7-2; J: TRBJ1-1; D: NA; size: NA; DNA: TGTGCCAGCAGAAAAGGAGGGGTCGGCCAGGCAGAAGCTTTCTTT; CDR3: CASRKGGVGQAEAFF
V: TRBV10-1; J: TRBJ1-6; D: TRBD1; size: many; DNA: TGCGCCAGCAGTGAGTCCCCAGACAGGGGGTCTTCACCCCTCCACTTT; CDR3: CASSESPDRGSSPLHF
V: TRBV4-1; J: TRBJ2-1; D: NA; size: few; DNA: TGCGCCAGCAGTCCGTCTCTGGGGGTGAGGGAGCAGTTCTTC; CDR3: CASSPSLGVREQFF